These 14 T cell receptor beta chains were sequenced from one sample in a study of T cell clonality in common variable immunodeficiency. Assay: immunoSEQ multiplex PCR; the TCRdb copy retains only in-frame clones and omits some. The repertoire consists of fewer than 50,000 clones, none detected only once. The specimen was peripheral blood mononuclear cells. The receptors come from a person aged 18-70 years in good health.

This clone was seen many times. The sequenced fragment ends 3 residues before the CDR3 boundary, so the rest is inferred from the germline J gene. The chain uses TRBV7-2 and TRBJ2-2; D unresolved. The CDR3 extends over 14 amino acids. In germline, CDR1 is SGHTA, CDR2 FQGNSA. Trimming stripped 1 base from V and 9 bases from J, with 12 bases between. The CDR3 DNA, read in part, is TGTGCCAGCAGCTTAGTCCCAGGCTCGCGGGAG. This encodes CASSLVPGSRE. The entire CDR3 is CASSLVPGSRELFF.

In its sample, this clone was seen many times. With the read ending 3 residues before the CDR3 end, the germline J gene is used to fill in that end. The chain is built from TRBV2 and TRBJ2-5; D remains unclear. CDR3 length: 11 amino acids. The germline V gene has CDR1 SNHLY and CDR2 FYNNEI. V was pared by 8 bases and J by 3 bases, with 7 bases between. This chain's CDR3 is CASGTEETQYF. The sequenced CDR3 bases are TGTGCCAGCGGAACAGAAGAGACC.

This clone was picked up many times. The read gets to within 3 residues of the CDR3 end, and the germline J gene fills in the rest. This chain joins TRBV19 and TRBJ1-5; D uncertain. Germline CDR1 and CDR2: LNHDA and SQIVND (reference sequence). There are 16 residues in the CDR3. V was clipped by 1 base and J by 4 bases, with 14 bases between them. The covered CDR3 bases are TGTGCCAGTAGTATAGTCCCTGGGCACAGAAATCAGCCC. This sequence encodes CASSIVPGHRNQP. The complete CDR3 sequence is CASSIVPGHRNQPQHF.

This clone showed up many times. Read data end 3 residues before the CDR3 end; the end is taken from the germline J gene. The V and J genes are TRBV12-3 or TRBV12-4 and TRBJ1-1; 9 bases map to TRBD1. This CDR3 region has 16 residues. Trimming removed 7 bases from V and 4 bases from J; junction bases left unmatched: 13. The CDR3: CASTPRWDRESTEAFF. CDR3 DNA, as far as it was read: TGTGCCAGCACCCCGAGGTGGGACAGGGAAAGCACTGAA.

This clone was found many times. With the read ending 3 residues before the CDR3 end, the germline J gene is used to fill in that end. The sample carries other DNA sequences with the same CDR3. This chain links TRBV5-1 with TRBJ2-2; D remains ambiguous. The V end lost 4 bases, the J end lost 7 bases, and 8 bases lay between the germline ends. Per germline, CDR1 SGHRS and CDR2 YFSETQ. CDR3 length: 12 residues. CDR3: CASSLVVGELFF. The part of the CDR3 DNA that was read is TGCGCCAGCAGCCTAGTTGTCGGGGAG.

This clone was seen only a few times. The CDR3 region is CAWSVSPPRNYGQYF. The sequenced CDR3 bases are TGTGCCTGGAGTGTAAGTCCCCCCCGGAACTATGGT. The J gene is TRBJ2-4, the V gene TRBV30; D not certain. The observed sequence ends 3 residues before the CDR3 terminus, with the missing tail filled in from the germline J gene. The CDR3 has 15 residues. Germline-derived CDR1 and CDR2 are GTSNPN and SVGIG (reference sequence).

This clone was seen a few times. The read stops 3 residues short of the end of the CDR3; the missing end is completed from the germline J gene. The chain joins TRBV6-4 to TRBJ2-4; D ambiguous. Germline V gene data show CDR1 as MRHNA and CDR2 as SNTAGT. The CDR3 sequence is 13 residues long. Incomplete CDR3 DNA: TGTGCCAGCAGTGACTCCGAGAACTATGGT. This sequence encodes CASSDSENYG. In full, the CDR3 reads CASSDSENYGQYF.

This clone was seen repeatedly, ten times or more. The CDR3 is cut off 3 residues early in the read; its end comes from the germline J gene. The chain couples TRBV7-9 to TRBJ2-7, with a weak D call TRBD2 (6 bases). CDR1 and CDR2 (germline): SEHNR, FQNEAQ (reference sequence). This CDR3 comprises 15 residues. Between the trimmed V and J ends, which lost 5 bases and 3 bases, there was a span of 17 bases. The CDR3 loop is CASSKDGWGVYEQYF. CDR3 DNA (partial): TGTGCCAGCAGCAAGGACGGCTGGGGGGTCTACGAG.

There are many counts of this clone. The read terminates 3 residues before the CDR3 end, so the remaining end is supplied by the germline J gene. The chain couples TRBV20-1 to TRBJ1-6, with TRBD1 identical over 9 bases. The CDR3 extends over 14 amino acids. Germline values: CDR1 DFQATT, CDR2 SNEGSKA (reference sequence). V gave up 3 bases and J gave up 10 bases; unmatched junction bases: 7. CDR3 bases read: TGCAGTGCTAGGAGGGGACAGGGTGACTCACCC. It yields the protein CSARRGQGDSP. The full-length CDR3 reads as CSARRGQGDSPLHF.

This clone occurred many times. The CDR3 bases that were read are TGTGCCAGCAGCTTAGGGGGCATCGCCTACGAG. Translation: CASSLGGIAYE. The full CDR3 protein is CASSLGGIAYEQYF. The rearrangement uses TRBV13 and TRBJ2-7; D is ambiguous. The CDR3 end lies 3 residues beyond the end of the read and is filled in from the germline J gene. Between the trimmed V and J ends, which lost 0 bases and 2 bases, there was a span of 8 bases. CDR1 and CDR2 (germline): PRHDT, FYEKMQ (reference sequence). This CDR3 has 14 amino acids.

This clone has ten or more counts. The read comes to an end 3 residues before the CDR3 does, leaving the germline J gene to fill in the end. The chain carries TRBV20-1 and TRBJ2-4, with TRBD1 identical over 10 bases. The CDR3 consists of 14 residues. CDR1 is DFQATT and CDR2 is SNEGSKA in the germline V gene (reference sequence). The trim removed 2 bases at V and 6 bases at J, leaving 4 bases unmatched. CDR3 in amino acids: CSARTGQGINIQYF. The CDR3 DNA, read in part, is TGCAGTGCTAGAACGGGACAGGGGATAAACATT.

This clone was detected ten times or more. The DNA ends 3 residues before the CDR3 does, and the rest of the CDR3 is filled in from the germline J gene. The chain joins TRBV7-3 to TRBJ2-2; 11 bases fit TRBD2. V lost 0 bases, J lost 4 bases, and 16 bases stayed unmatched. This CDR3 region has 21 residues. Germline V gene data show CDR1 as SGHTA and CDR2 as FQGTGA. The sequenced CDR3 bases are TGTGCCAGCAGCTTAACCCTTCGGCTAGTAGCGGGGGGGCCGGGCACCGGGGAG. It specifies CASSLTLRLVAGGPGTGE. The complete CDR3 reads CASSLTLRLVAGGPGTGELFF.

This clone showed up many times. The CDR3 goes on 3 residues after the read ends, and that part is filled in from the germline J gene. The chain uses TRBV20-1 and TRBJ2-3; 7 bases line up with TRBD2. This CDR3 has 15 amino acids. Germline V lookup: CDR1 DFQATT, CDR2 SNEGSKA (reference sequence). After removal of 1 base from V and 6 bases from J, the junction contained 10 bases not matched to a gene. The CDR3 is CSARAESGKRDTQYF. The part of the CDR3 DNA that was read is TGCAGTGCTAGAGCCGAAAGCGGGAAGAGGGATACG.

This clone was detected many times. The read terminates 3 residues ahead of where the CDR3 ends, so the germline J gene completes it. The rearrangement joins TRBV7-3 to TRBJ2-5; 11 bases fit TRBD1. From germline, CDR1 is SGHTA and CDR2 FQGTGA. CDR3 size: 14 residues. V lost 5 bases, J lost 5 bases, and 4 bases stayed unmatched. The CDR3 reads CASSPGTGGETQYF. The covered CDR3 bases are TGTGCCAGCAGCCCAGGGACAGGGGGTGAGACC.